Sequencing of this T cell receptor beta chain was carried out in a study of cytomegalovirus exposure and HLA in healthy donors. As regards this clone: Its cognate antigen is unknown.

Regarding the study as a whole: Accurate prediction of most subjects' HLA-A and HLA-B alleles from TCR beta sequences was reported.

Researchers ran the PCR with 60 Vbeta and 13 Jbeta primers. TCRdb's table, derived via immunoSEQ multiplex PCR, lists solely in-frame clones and lacks some. The sample shows some 97,000 clones, 70% to 80% of them seen only once. The sequenced material came from PBMCs. This TCR was recovered from a woman aged 18-35 years in good health and CMV-seropositive.

The CDR3 DNA is TGCAGCGTTGAATTGGCGGAGGTTTGGACTGAAGCTTTCTTT. It codes for CSVELAEVWTEAFF. The V and J genes are TRBV29-1 and TRBJ1-1; no firm D call. With 2 bases removed from V and 5 bases from J, the gap between germline ends came to 15 bases. The CDR3 is 14 amino acids. CDR1 is SQVTM and CDR2 is ANQGSEA in the germline V gene.